These 26 T cell receptor beta chains were all obtained from the same sample, sequenced in a study of regulatory T cells in long-lasting Graves disease. Noted time point: persistent/refractory GD, antithyroid drugs over 5 years with positive TRAb. PBMC-derived RNA was used for the TCR library. Arm-PCR with iRepertoire HTBI primers amplified the CDR3 regions for these TCR beta libraries. In TCRdb, the multiplex PCR reads were re-called with MiXCR into one record per CDR3 protein. Found here are 650,000 to 700,000 distinct CDR3 sequences, approximately 31% of them singletons; the top ten hold 35% to 55%. Source: peripheral blood mononuclear cells (PBMCs), taken when the disease was refractory, from a patient treated with antithyroid drugs. All receptors come from a female donor with Graves disease.

This clonotype was seen only a few times. The CDR3 region is CASSYSTQGAALIQYF. The DNA of the CDR3 is TGTGCCAGCAGTTACTCGACCCAGGGGGCTGCCCTCATTCAGTACTTC. This chain joins TRBV6-5 and TRBJ2-4, with 8 bases that match TRBD1. Germline V gives CDR1 MNHEY, CDR2 SVGAGI. Losses at the gene ends were 0 bases for V and 9 bases for J; bases not matched to a gene: 10. This CDR3 contains 16 residues.

This clonotype occurred many times. The V call is TRBV2, the J call TRBJ1-2; 7 bases align to TRBD1. V dropped 8 bases and J dropped 4; count of bases not matched to a gene: 10. CDR3 length: 14 residues. Germline V gene lookup returns CDR1 SNHLY and CDR2 FYNNEI. The chain's CDR3 is CASGQTGVGYGYTF. For the CDR3, the DNA is TGTGCCAGCGGACAAACAGGGGTGGGCTATGGCTACACCTTC.

The rearrangement joins TRBV7-9 to TRBJ1-1; a possible D gene is TRBD1 (6 bases). The CDR3 has 16 amino acids. CDR1 and CDR2 (germline): SEHNR, FQNEAQ (reference sequence). The V and J ends lost 3 bases and 1 base respectively, with 15 bases between them. The CDR3 reads CASSFPTRGTNTEAFF. CDR3 coding DNA: TGTGCCAGCAGCTTCCCCACCAGGGGTACGAACACTGAAGCTTTCTTT.

The chain couples TRBV27 to TRBJ2-4, with no clear D. CDR1 MNHEY and CDR2 SMNVEV come from the germline V gene (reference sequence). The CDR3 sequence is 12 residues long. With 6 bases removed from V and 9 bases from J, the gap between germline ends came to 12 bases. CDR3 bases: TGTGCCAGCAGCGACCGCAGTAGCATTCAGTACTTC. This codes for CASSDRSSIQYF.

This chain uses TRBV29-1 with TRBJ1-2; 9 nucleotides line up with TRBD1. This CDR3 region has 14 residues. With 5 bases clipped from V and 4 bases from J, the junction kept 8 bases outside the gene matches. CDR1 SQVTM and CDR2 ANQGSEA come from the germline V gene. The CDR3 loop reads CSVPRPTGGYGYTF. Here the CDR3 DNA reads TGCAGCGTTCCCCGCCCGACAGGGGGCTATGGCTACACCTTC.

The J gene is TRBJ1-3, the V gene TRBV28, with unresolved D. Germline V gene sequence: CDR1 MDHEN, CDR2 SYDVKM. V gave up 5 bases and J gave up 1 base, with 9 bases separating them. The CDR3 spans 14 residues. The CDR3 protein is CASSPRESGNTIYF. The CDR3 nucleotides read TGTGCCAGCAGTCCCCGGGAATCTGGAAACACCATATATTTT. The full variable domain, its missing parts supplied by reference TRBV28 and TRBJ1-3, is DVKVTQSSRYLVKRTGEKVFLECVQDMDHENMFWYRQDPGLGLRLIYFSYDVKMKEKGDIPEGYSVSREKKERFSLILESASTNQTSMYLCASSPRESGNTIYFGEGSWLTVV.

A note on this clonotype: A much larger clone differs from this one at a single base, so this may be a read error. This chain joins TRBV12-3 or TRBV12-4 and TRBJ1-1, with 8 bases matching TRBD1. The CDR3 has 12 amino acids. V lost 7 bases and J lost 11; bases outside the gene matches: 9. As DNA, the CDR3 is TGTGCCAGCAAGGCGACAGGGGCCCTGGCTTTCTTT. The encoded protein is CASKATGALAFF.

This clonotype was seen a handful of times. This chain connects TRBV20-1 to TRBJ2-7; perhaps TRBD1 as D (5 bases). CDR1 and CDR2 (germline): DFQATT, SNEGSKA (reference sequence). The germline V and J ends were trimmed by 1 base and 7 bases, with 11 bases remaining between them. The CDR3 runs to 12 residues. The CDR3 sequence is CSARVPGREQYF. CDR3 sequence (DNA): TGCAGTGCTAGAGTCCCAGGGCGAGAGCAGTACTTC.

V gene TRBV10-3 combines with J gene TRBJ1-1; D is ambiguous. Trimming took off 1 base at V and 1 base at J, with 10 bases between the two ends. The CDR3 contains 15 residues. CDR1 and CDR2 from the germline V gene are ENHRY and SYGVKD. This CDR3 reads CAISEFGAENTEAFF. CDR3 coding DNA: TGTGCCATCAGTGAGTTCGGAGCAGAGAACACTGAAGCTTTCTTT.

In its sample, this clonotype was seen many times. The chain recombines TRBV2 with TRBJ2-7, with 7 nucleotides matching TRBD1. J gave up 2 bases and V 2 bases, and 3 bases lay outside the gene matches. CDR1 is SNHLY and CDR2 is FYNNEI in the germline V gene. This CDR3 has 14 residues. The CDR3 loop reads CASSEYTGAYEQYF. The DNA of the CDR3 is TGTGCCAGCAGTGAATATACAGGGGCCTACGAGCAGTACTTC. Combining the CDR3 with reference TRBV2 and TRBJ2-7 gives the whole variable domain EPEVTQTPSHQVTQMGQEVILRCVPISNHLYFYWYRQILGQKVEFLVSFYNNEISEKSEIFDDQFSVERPDGSNFTLKIRSTKLEDSAMYFCASSEYTGAYEQYFGPGTRLTVT.

This clonotype was picked up a small number of times. CDR3 loop: CASSLVYGNTGELFF. CDR3 in DNA: TGTGCCAGCAGCTTAGTGTACGGGAACACCGGGGAGCTGTTTTTT. This chain joins TRBV11-2 and TRBJ2-2; D is unresolved. V shed 1 base and J shed 1 base, with 7 bases lying between them. The germline gives CDR1 SGHAT, CDR2 FQNNGV. CDR3 length: 15 amino acids.

The chain combines TRBV5-1 with TRBJ1-2; TRBD1 agrees at 8 bases. The junction had 11 bases not matched to a gene; V was cut back by 0 bases and J by 1 base. The CDR3 runs 18 residues. Germline assignment: CDR1 SGHRS and CDR2 YFSETQ. The CDR3 here is CASSLEPGTGGLNYGYTF. The CDR3 coding sequence is TGCGCCAGCAGCTTGGAACCCGGGACAGGAGGTCTTAACTATGGCTACACCTTC.

This clonotype was seen only a few times. The genes are TRBV12-5 and TRBJ1-1, with TRBD1 matching 9 bases. The CDR3 extends over 15 amino acids. Germline assignment: CDR1 LGHNT and CDR2 FRNRAP. J gave up 5 bases and V 5 bases, and 9 bases lay outside the gene matches. CDR3 sequence reads: CASGVDRGRYTEAFF. The CDR3 DNA reads TGTGCTAGTGGTGTCGACAGGGGGAGGTATACTGAAGCTTTCTTT.

The chain joins TRBV29-1 to TRBJ1-1; the D gene is possibly TRBD1 (6 bases). The length of the CDR3 is 13 residues. V lost 3 bases and J lost 1, with 9 bases in between. Germline V CDR1 and CDR2: SQVTM, ANQGSEA. Written as DNA, the CDR3 is TGCAGCGTTGATGTGGACAGGAACACTGAAGCTTTCTTT. Amino acids: CSVDVDRNTEAFF.

This clonotype was recorded at least ten times. The V gene is TRBV2, the J gene TRBJ1-4; the match to TRBD1 covers 7 bases. After removal of 1 base from V and 5 bases from J, the junction contained 4 bases not matched to a gene. This CDR3 is 15 amino acids long. Germline-derived CDR1 and CDR2 are SNHLY and FYNNEI. The CDR3 coding sequence is TGTGCCAGCAGTGAAGAAGGCAGGGGGAATGAAAAACTGTTTTTT. Protein product: CASSEEGRGNEKLFF.

This clonotype has only one observation. The chain has TRBV20-1 and TRBJ1-2; possibly TRBD1 for D (5 bases). V lost 0 bases, J lost 4 bases, and 21 bases lay in between. This CDR3 spans 17 amino acids. The germline V gene encodes CDR1 DFQATT and CDR2 SNEGSKA (reference sequence). This CDR3 reads CSARDLLVPGGTYGYTF. The CDR3 DNA is TGCAGTGCTAGAGACCTACTAGTCCCGGGGGGGACCTATGGCTACACCTTC.

The CDR3 bases are TGTGCCAGCAGCCTTAGGGCGCTCATCACCGGGACTAGCGGGAGGAACACCGGGGAGCTGTTTTTT. Its protein product is CASSLRALITGTSGRNTGELFF. J is TRBJ2-2 and V is TRBV2; 14 bases are shared with TRBD2. The CDR3 extends over 22 amino acids. CDR1 and CDR2 (germline): SNHLY, FYNNEI. The V gene end was trimmed by 6 bases and the J gene end by 1 base; junction bases not matched to a gene: 19.

This clonotype was counted a few times. This sequence joins TRBV19 and TRBJ1-1, with D possibly being TRBD1 (5 bases). Germline CDR1 LNHDA, CDR2 SQIVND (reference sequence). The CDR3 sequence is 13 residues long. Between the trimmed V and J ends, which lost 6 bases and 2 bases, there was a span of 10 bases. This chain's CDR3 is CASRYQGNTEAFF. CDR3 sequence (DNA): TGTGCCAGTAGGTATCAGGGTAACACTGAAGCTTTCTTT.

This clonotype was counted only a few times. This sequence joins TRBV12-3 or TRBV12-4 and TRBJ1-5, with D maybe TRBD1 (6 bases). The CDR3 totals 13 residues. Deletions cut 8 bases from V and 2 bases from J, with 10 bases between. CDR3 nucleotides: TGTGCCAGCGCCCCAGGGGGCAATCAGCCCCAGCATTTT. Protein: CASAPGGNQPQHF.

V gene TRBV20-1 combines with J gene TRBJ2-3; TRBD2 matches 12 bases. V trimming: 5 bases; J trimming: 0 bases; junction bases outside the gene matches: 9. This CDR3 contains 17 residues. The germline gives CDR1 DFQATT, CDR2 SNEGSKA (reference sequence). CDR3 nucleotide sequence: TGCAGTGCTCGACTAGCGGGAGTCCGATCGAGCACAGATACGCAGTATTTT. Residues: CSARLAGVRSSTDTQYF.

J is TRBJ1-1 and V is TRBV3-1, with D unclear. The CDR3 has 13 residues. Deletions cut 4 bases from V and 11 bases from J, with 17 bases between. CDR1 and CDR2 from the germline V gene are LGHDT and YNNKEL (reference sequence). The CDR3 region has the DNA TGTGCCAGCAGCCTACGGACGGGCGATTTGGCTTTCTTT. Encoded protein: CASSLRTGDLAFF.

The chain is built from TRBV30 and TRBJ2-5; TRBD1 is a possible D gene (6 bases). The length of the CDR3 is 17 residues. Germline assignment: CDR1 GTSNPN and CDR2 SVGIG (reference sequence). The V and J ends lost 4 bases and 2 bases respectively, with 23 bases between them. The CDR3 coding sequence is TGTGCCTGGAATGCGGCTTGGGGGCGAACGGGACAAGAGACCCAGTACTTC. It codes for CAWNAAWGRTGQETQYF.

The chain has TRBV5-8 and TRBJ2-3; 10 positions match TRBD1. The CDR3 runs to 15 residues. J lost 5 bases, V lost 3 bases, and 6 bases had no gene match. The germline gives CDR1 SGHTS, CDR2 YDEGEE. CDR3 sequence: CASSYGTGVEDTQYF. The CDR3 DNA sequence: TGTGCCAGCAGCTACGGGACAGGGGTTGAAGATACGCAGTATTTT.

V is TRBV15 and J is TRBJ1-4; D is possibly TRBD1 (5 bases). Trimming left V 0 bases short and J 4 bases short, with 9 bases between. The CDR3 consists of 15 residues. Germline CDR1 LNHNV, CDR2 YYDKDF (reference sequence). For the CDR3, the DNA is TGTGCCACCAGCAGAGATTTGGGGGTTAATGAAAAACTGTTTTTT. Protein product: CATSRDLGVNEKLFF. Supplemented by reference TRBV15 and TRBJ1-4, the full variable domain reads DAMVIQNPRYQVTQFGKPVTLSCSQTLNHNVMYWYQQKSSQAPKLLFHYYDKDFNNEADTPDNFQSRRPNTSFCFLDIRSPGLGDTAMYLCATSRDLGVNEKLFFGSGTQLSVL.

The J gene is TRBJ1-4, the V gene TRBV5-1; no firm D call. CDR1 SGHRS and CDR2 YFSETQ come from the germline V gene. The CDR3 spans 16 residues. Trimming pared 3 bases from V and 2 bases from J, leaving 14 bases between. CDR3 nucleotides: TGCGCCAGCAGCTATGCCTTACCGGGGACTAATGAAAAACTGTTTTTT. Protein sequence: CASSYALPGTNEKLFF.

The chain has TRBV2 and TRBJ2-3; 8 nucleotides match TRBD2. This CDR3 comprises 13 residues. CDR1 SNHLY and CDR2 FYNNEI come from the germline V gene. The V segment lost 6 bases and the J segment 4 bases; nucleotides outside the gene matches: 3. The CDR3 here is CASRAGGSDTQYF. CDR3 DNA sequence: TGTGCCAGCAGGGCGGGAGGCTCAGATACGCAGTATTTT.